This passage covers 25 T cell receptor beta chains from one sample sequenced in a study of T cell responses to AZD1222 COVID-19 vaccine. TCRdb's table, derived via immunoSEQ multiplex PCR, lists solely in-frame clones and lacks some. The sample holds 140,000 to 150,000 clones, 90% to 95% seen once. The sample here was peripheral blood, taken on day 0 of AZD1222 vaccination. All receptors derive from an adult in good health.

The chain joins TRBV7-8 to TRBJ1-5, with 10 bases fitting TRBD1. The CDR3 runs to 18 residues. V lost 5 bases to trimming and J lost 11 bases; unmatched junction nucleotides: 21. The germline CDR1 and CDR2 sequences are SGHVS and FQNEAQ. The CDR3 sequence: CASSPDRDRGGARSTQHF. CDR3 bases: TGTGCCAGCAGCCCCGACCGGGACAGGGGCGGCGCGCGGTCTACCCAGCATTTT.

The rearrangement uses TRBV18 and TRBJ2-7; 8 bases are a match to TRBD1. Germline V gene sequence: CDR1 KGHSH, CDR2 LQKENI. The CDR3 has 16 residues. V trimming: 1 base; J trimming: 6 bases; junction bases outside the gene matches: 11. CDR3: CASSPLLSQGAREQYF. The DNA of the CDR3 is TGTGCCAGCTCACCACTATTAAGTCAGGGGGCGCGCGAGCAGTACTTC.

The chain uses TRBV15 and TRBJ1-1; D not certain. CDR1 is LNHNV and CDR2 is YYDKDF in the germline V gene (reference sequence). The CDR3 extends over 15 amino acids. V lost 3 bases and J lost 2, with 13 bases in between. CDR3 amino acids: CATSSVEHRNTEAFF. CDR3 DNA sequence: TGTGCCACCAGCAGCGTCGAACACAGAAACACTGAAGCTTTCTTT.

The CDR3 loop is CASSQDADYGYTF. The CDR3 DNA reads TGTGCCAGCAGCCAAGACGCGGACTATGGCTACACCTTC. The rearrangement links TRBV3-1 (or the pseudogene TRBV3-2) to TRBJ1-2; no reliable D call. The V gene lost 0 bases and the J gene lost 3 bases, with 5 bases spanning the gap. CDR3 length: 13 residues. From germline, CDR1 is LGHDT and CDR2 YNNKEL (reference sequence).

The chain links TRBV6-4 to TRBJ1-2; 7 bases map to TRBD1. Trimming at V came to 4 bases and at J to 6 bases, leaving 8 bases not matched to a gene. The germline V gene encodes CDR1 MRHNA and CDR2 SNTAGT. This CDR3 has 14 residues. The CDR3 coding sequence is TGTGCCAGCAGTGCGACCGGGACAGCGAATGGCTACACCTTC. Translating gives CASSATGTANGYTF.

The gene calls are TRBV7-2 and TRBJ1-2; the D gene is possibly TRBD1 (6 bases). Germline assignment: CDR1 SGHTA and CDR2 FQGNSA. The CDR3 is 14 amino acids. Trimming pared 5 bases from V and 4 bases from J, leaving 14 bases between. DNA of the CDR3: TGTGCCAGCAGCCCCGGGGGGGGCCGCTATGGCTACACCTTC. Protein sequence: CASSPGGGRYGYTF.

The DNA of the CDR3 is TGCGCCAGCAGCCAAGTTCTGGAGATCTACGAGCAGTACTTC. This codes for CASSQVLEIYEQYF. The chain employs TRBV4-1 and TRBJ2-7, with unresolved D. Germline CDR1 is MGHRA and CDR2 is YSYEKL. The CDR3 sequence is 14 residues long. Trimming removed 1 base at V and 3 bases at J, with 10 bases between.

The chain is built from TRBV7-9 and TRBJ2-1, with 7 bases matching TRBD2. Germline lookup yields CDR1 SEHNR and CDR2 FQNEAQ (reference sequence). This CDR3 spans 13 amino acids. J was trimmed by 8 bases and V by 5 bases; bases with no gene match: 6. The chain's CDR3 is CASSPRRGDEQFF. The CDR3 DNA follows: TGTGCCAGCAGCCCGAGACGGGGGGATGAGCAGTTCTTC.

The count of this clone is one. CDR3 region: CATRQGGSYEQYF. For the CDR3, the DNA is TGTGCCACGCGCCAGGGGGGTTCCTACGAGCAGTACTTC. The J gene is TRBJ2-7, the V gene TRBV2; D may be TRBD1 (7 bases). Deletions cut 10 bases from V and 1 base from J, with 14 bases between. This CDR3 is built from 13 residues. The germline gives CDR1 SNHLY, CDR2 FYNNEI.

The CDR3 bases are TGTGCCAGCAGCTTAAATCGAGGCTACACCTTC. This gives the protein CASSLNRGYTF. The chain joins TRBV7-9 to TRBJ1-2; D gene unclear. Germline V CDR1 and CDR2: SEHNR, FQNEAQ (reference sequence). There are 11 residues in the CDR3. Trimming shortened V by 2 bases and J by 8 bases, and 6 bases separated the two germline ends.

This chain uses TRBV2 with TRBJ2-1, with D tentatively TRBD2 (5 bases). The CDR3 loop spans 16 amino acids. V gave up 4 bases and J gave up 7 bases, with 20 bases separating them. Germline lookup yields CDR1 SNHLY and CDR2 FYNNEI. The CDR3 is CASSAIGSSGSNEQFF. In DNA, the CDR3 is TGTGCCAGCAGTGCCATCGGGTCTTCGGGGTCAAATGAGCAGTTCTTC.

The rearrangement links TRBV6-5 to TRBJ1-1; 9 positions agree with TRBD1. The CDR3 is 12 amino acids. V shed 7 bases, J shed 10 bases, and the junction held 7 bases outside the gene matches. Germline assignment: CDR1 MNHEY and CDR2 SVGAGI. DNA for the CDR3: TGTGCCAGCACCGGACAGGGGTTATCAGCTTTCTTT. This codes for CASTGQGLSAFF.

J is TRBJ1-1 and V is TRBV19; 7 positions agree with TRBD1. This CDR3 is built from 14 residues. V shed 11 bases, J shed 3 bases, and the junction held 12 bases outside the gene matches. Germline CDR1 and CDR2: LNHDA and SQIVND (reference sequence). The CDR3 protein is CAVQTGSLDTEAFF. As DNA, the CDR3 is TGTGCCGTACAGACAGGGAGTTTAGACACTGAAGCTTTCTTT.

This clone appeared a single time. The rearrangement links TRBV7-3 to TRBJ2-3, with D tentatively TRBD2 (5 bases). Germline V gives CDR1 SGHTA, CDR2 FQGTGA. The V end lost 4 bases, the J end lost 7 bases, and 18 bases lay between the germline ends. CDR3 length: 15 amino acids. CDR3 amino acids: CASSSGLAGWNTQYF. Here the CDR3 DNA reads TGTGCCAGCAGCTCTGGACTTGCCGGTTGGAATACGCAGTATTTT. The full variable domain, its missing parts supplied by reference TRBV7-3 and TRBJ2-3, is GAGVSQTPSNKVTEKGKYVELRCDPISGHTALYWYRQSLGQGPEFLIYFQGTGAADDSGLPNDRFFAVRPEGSVSTLKIQRTERGDSAVYLCASSSGLAGWNTQYFGPGTRLTVL.

V gene TRBV5-5 combines with J gene TRBJ1-6; the D gene is possibly TRBD1 (6 bases). CDR1 SGHKS and CDR2 YYEKEE come from the germline V gene (reference sequence). Trimming removed 2 bases from V and 5 bases from J, with 11 bases in between. CDR3 length: 15 amino acids. DNA of the CDR3: TGTGCCAGCAGCTTTATTGGACAGAATAATTCACCCCTCCACTTT. Protein sequence: CASSFIGQNNSPLHF.

The V gene is TRBV6-2 or TRBV6-3, the J gene TRBJ1-2; D not resolved. CDR3 size: 17 residues. V was trimmed by 0 bases and J by 8 bases, leaving 22 bases between them. The germline V gene encodes CDR1 MNHEY and CDR2 SVGEGT. CDR3 sequence: CASSYSLTIGRIGGYTF. CDR3 bases: TGTGCCAGCAGTTACTCTCTAACGATCGGGAGGATAGGCGGCTACACCTTC.

The chain has TRBV4-1 and TRBJ2-2; no firm D call. Germline CDR1 and CDR2: MGHRA and YSYEKL. The ends were cut back, 1 base at V and 6 bases at J, with 12 bases in the middle. The CDR3 is 15 amino acids. The CDR3 reads CASSQGGRTAGELFF. CDR3 in DNA: TGCGCCAGCAGCCAAGGGGGTAGAACGGCCGGGGAGCTGTTTTTT.

The chain links TRBV25-1 to TRBJ1-2; TRBD1 agrees at 9 bases. V lost 2 bases, J lost 5 bases, and 12 bases stayed unmatched. CDR3 size: 17 residues. Germline assignment: CDR1 MGHDK and CDR2 SYGVNS. The CDR3 nucleotides read TGTGCCAGCAGTGAAGGTACAGGGGGCGCTTTCTGGTATGGCTACACCTTC. This translates into CASSEGTGGAFWYGYTF.

V usage is TRBV13 and J usage is TRBJ2-7, with 8 bases lining up with TRBD1. Germline V gene lookup returns CDR1 PRHDT and CDR2 FYEKMQ (reference sequence). The CDR3 totals 14 residues. The V segment lost 5 bases and the J segment 3 bases; nucleotides outside the gene matches: 6. The CDR3 loop is CASSPDRAIYEQYF. DNA for the CDR3: TGTGCCAGCAGCCCGGACAGGGCGATCTACGAGCAGTACTTC.

V usage is TRBV20-1 and J usage is TRBJ1-2, with 11 bases fitting TRBD1. The V gene end was trimmed by 3 bases and the J gene end by 6 bases; junction bases not matched to a gene: 3. Per the germline V gene, CDR1 is DFQATT and CDR2 is SNEGSKA (reference sequence). This CDR3 contains 13 residues. CDR3 coding DNA: TGCAGTGCTAGTAGGACAGGGGGCGATGGCTACACCTTC. Translating gives CSASRTGGDGYTF.

This clone was seen only a few times. The V and J genes are TRBV6-6 and TRBJ2-7; unclear D gene. The CDR3 totals 16 residues. V shed 5 bases and J shed 2 bases, with 19 bases lying between them. Germline lookup yields CDR1 MNHNY and CDR2 SVGAGI (reference sequence). As DNA, the CDR3 is TGTGCCAGCAGTCCCGAGACTGAAGACTTACCCTACGAGCAGTACTTC. Translated: CASSPETEDLPYEQYF.

The genes are TRBV7-3 and TRBJ1-1, with no clear D. V shed 6 bases and J shed 0 bases, with 8 bases lying between them. The CDR3 extends over 13 amino acids. Germline V gives CDR1 SGHTA, CDR2 FQGTGA. The CDR3 bases are TGTGCCAGCAGTGAGCGTTTGAACACTGAAGCTTTCTTT. Its protein product is CASSERLNTEAFF.

V and J are TRBV18 and TRBJ2-7, with 7 positions matching TRBD2. Germline V CDR1 and CDR2: KGHSH, LQKENI. V lost 4 bases, J lost 1 base, and 1 base stayed unmatched. The CDR3 covers 13 residues. CDR3 sequence reads: CASSRGGSYEQYF. The CDR3 DNA is TGTGCCAGCTCACGGGGGGGATCCTACGAGCAGTACTTC.

This rearrangement joins TRBV10-3 to TRBJ1-5; D is unresolved. CDR1 and CDR2 from the germline V gene are ENHRY and SYGVKD. The CDR3 loop spans 12 amino acids. V was trimmed by 3 bases and J by 5 bases, leaving 5 bases between them. CDR3 amino acids: CAISDSYQPQHF. CDR3 DNA: TGTGCCATCAGTGACAGTTATCAGCCCCAGCATTTT.

The chain joins TRBV30 to TRBJ1-1; D ambiguous. The CDR3 length is 13 residues. Between the trimmed V and J ends, which lost 3 bases and 5 bases, there was a span of 13 bases. Germline loops: CDR1 GTSNPN, CDR2 SVGIG (reference sequence). The CDR3 region is CAWRVVPGTEAFF. CDR3 bases: TGTGCCTGGAGGGTAGTCCCAGGAACTGAAGCTTTCTTT.